These 7 T cell receptor beta chains were sequenced from one sample in a study of Graves' ophthalmopathy and Graves' hyperthyroidism. The TCR beta CDR3 regions underwent amplification from RNA transcripts. The authors performed first-round RT-PCR with HTBI primers and then a second-round multiplex PCR. One entry per CDR3 protein results from TCRdb running MiXCR on the multiplex PCR reads. The repertoire holds 200,000 to 250,000 distinct CDR3 sequences, 20% to 25% seen once, with approximately 39% in the top ten. Sample: peripheral blood. Receptors originate from a woman aged 50 to 60 with Graves' ophthalmopathy.

The rearrangement joins TRBV20-1 to TRBJ2-7; the D gene could be TRBD1 or TRBD2 (6 bases each). Germline V lookup: CDR1 DFQATT, CDR2 SNEGSKA (reference sequence). The CDR3 extends over 13 amino acids. The CDR3 nucleotides are TGCAGCATCTTTAGAGGAGGGGGCTACGAGCAGTACTTC. Protein product: CSIFRGGGYEQYF.

CDR3 DNA: TGTGCCAGCAGTGACCCCAGCGGGGACTCATACTACGAGCAGTACTTC. Amino acid sequence: CASSDPSGDSYYEQYF. The chain carries TRBV6-4 and TRBJ2-7, with 7 bases that match TRBD2. The CDR3 is 16 residues long. The germline CDR1 and CDR2 sequences are MRHNA and SNTAGT. The V segment lost 2 bases and the J segment 3 bases; nucleotides outside the gene matches: 10.

This clonotype was recorded only once. V is TRBV6-1 and J is TRBJ1-1, with TRBD1 as a possible D gene (5 bases). The germline gives CDR1 MNHNS, CDR2 SASEGT. This CDR3 has 13 residues. Trimming left V 2 bases short and J 6 bases short, with 10 bases between. The CDR3 loop is CASSEPRGAEAFF. The DNA of the CDR3 is TGTGCCAGCAGTGAACCTCGGGGGGCTGAAGCTTTCTTT.

This clonotype was seen repeatedly, ten times or more. The chain combines TRBV15 with TRBJ2-7; 7 positions match TRBD2. The CDR3 sequence is 18 residues long. J was trimmed by 3 bases and V by 0 bases; bases with no gene match: 14. Germline V gene data show CDR1 as LNHNV and CDR2 as YYDKDF (reference sequence). The CDR3, as DNA: TGTGCCACCAGCAGAGATCCCCTAGCACTAGCGAGAAACTACGAGCAGTACTTC. It encodes CATSRDPLALARNYEQYF.

This clonotype was seen at least ten times. The chain employs TRBV29-1 and TRBJ2-7; D is possibly TRBD1 (5 bases). Germline V lookup: CDR1 SQVTM, CDR2 ANQGSEA. V shed 5 bases and J shed 2 bases, with 13 bases lying between them. The CDR3 consists of 13 residues. The CDR3 loop reads CSVQTARAYEQYF. CDR3 DNA sequence: TGCAGCGTTCAAACCGCCAGGGCCTACGAGCAGTACTTC.

The J gene is TRBJ1-2, the V gene TRBV27, with TRBD1 identical over 7 bases. The germline gives CDR1 MNHEY, CDR2 SMNVEV (reference sequence). V was pared by 8 bases and J by 6 bases, with 12 bases of the junction left unmatched. The CDR3 has 14 amino acids. CDR3 DNA: TGTGCCAGCCGAGAAACAGGGGCGGCGGATGGCTACACCTTC. Translating gives CASRETGAADGYTF.

This clonotype has at least ten counts. The chain uses TRBV6-1 and TRBJ2-5; D remains ambiguous. The CDR3 spans 11 residues. Germline CDR1 is MNHNS and CDR2 is SASEGT. V was cut by 3 bases and J by 2 bases, with 1 base left in between. The CDR3 nucleotides are TGTGCCAGCAGTGAGCAAGAGACCCAGTACTTC. It is translated as CASSEQETQYF.